This TCR beta chain was retrieved from a study of shared clonotypes between healthy human individuals. Repertoires were generated with immunoSEQ multiplex PCR, while TCRdb's copy carries only in-frame clones and drops some. This sample has 2 million to 2.5 million clones, with 85% to 95% found just once. CDR3 length equals 14 residues. Between the trimmed V and J ends, which lost 3 bases and 5 bases, there was a span of 10 bases. Germline V gives CDR1 MDHEN, CDR2 SYDVKM. Source material: naive CD4+ T cells from PBMCs. As to subset: CD45RA+ positively selected. V gene TRBV28 combines with J gene TRBJ1-4; D is undetermined. The TCR comes from a man between 18 and 35 years old in good health. Some clones in this sample may be carry-over from other donors' samples. This CDR3 is CASSFASGNEKLFF. The CDR3 DNA reads TGTGCCAGCAGTTTTGCCAGTGGGAATGAAAAACTGTTTTTT.